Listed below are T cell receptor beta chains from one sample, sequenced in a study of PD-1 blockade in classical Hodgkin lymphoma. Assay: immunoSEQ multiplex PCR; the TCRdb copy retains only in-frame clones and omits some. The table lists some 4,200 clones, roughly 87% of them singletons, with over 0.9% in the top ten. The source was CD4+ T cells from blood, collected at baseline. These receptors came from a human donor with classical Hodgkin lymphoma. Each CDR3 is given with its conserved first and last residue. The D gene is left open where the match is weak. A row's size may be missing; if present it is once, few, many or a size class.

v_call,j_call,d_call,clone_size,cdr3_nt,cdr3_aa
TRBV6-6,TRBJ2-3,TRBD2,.,TGTGCCAGCAGTTACGGCGGGGGGGTAATCACAGATACGCAGTATTTT,CASSYGGGVITDTQYF
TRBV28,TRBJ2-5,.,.,TGTGCCAGCAGTTTCGGTGTCCCCCAAGAGACCCAGTACTTC,CASSFGVPQETQYF
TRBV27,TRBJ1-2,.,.,TGTGCCAGCAGTTCGCGGGTGCTCAGGGCTCCCTATGGCTACACCTTC,CASSSRVLRAPYGYTF
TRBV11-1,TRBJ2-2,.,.,TGTGCCAGCAGCTTTGCCGGGAAACGCGGGGAGCTGTTTTTT,CASSFAGKRGELFF
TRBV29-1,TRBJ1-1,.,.,TGCAGTGTTGACAGCTGGACTGAAGCTTTCTTT,CSVDSWTEAFF
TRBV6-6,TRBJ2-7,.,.,TGTGCCAGCAGACCGTCCCCGGGGGCCCAATCCTACGAGCAGTACTTC,CASRPSPGAQSYEQYF
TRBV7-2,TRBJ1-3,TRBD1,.,TGTGCCAGCAGCGCGACAGGGGGCTCTGGAAACACCATATATTTT,CASSATGGSGNTIYF
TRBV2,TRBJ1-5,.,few,TGTGCCAGCATGAGTGAGAGCAATCAGCCCCAGCATTTT,CASMSESNQPQHF
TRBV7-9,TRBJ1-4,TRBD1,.,TGTGCCAGCAGCCCCAAGGGACAGGAGGGGGAAAAACTGTTTTTT,CASSPKGQEGEKLFF
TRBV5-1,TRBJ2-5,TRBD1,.,TGCGCCAGCAGCTTGCAGGGACAGGGGGTTCAAGAGACCCAGTACTTC,CASSLQGQGVQETQYF
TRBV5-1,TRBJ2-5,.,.,TGCGCCAGCAGTCGGCAGGCCCAAGAGACCCAGTACTTC,CASSRQAQETQYF
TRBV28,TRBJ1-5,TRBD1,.,TGTGCCAGCAGTCCCCTGGGTAAGGGGGCTATGGATCAGCCCCAGCATTTT,CASSPLGKGAMDQPQHF
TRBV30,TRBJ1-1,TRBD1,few,TGTGCCTGGAGTTTGGACAGGGGCACTGAAGCTTTCTTT,CAWSLDRGTEAFF
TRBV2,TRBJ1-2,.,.,TGTGCCAGCAGCCAGATACAGGGACGGAACTATGGCTACACCTTC,CASSQIQGRNYGYTF
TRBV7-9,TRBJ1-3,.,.,TGTGCCAGCAGCTCCCCCCCGAGGATGGGAAACACCATATATTTT,CASSSPPRMGNTIYF
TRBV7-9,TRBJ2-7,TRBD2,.,TGTGCCAGCAGCCTGAGCGGGGCTGAGCACGAGCAGTACTTC,CASSLSGAEHEQYF
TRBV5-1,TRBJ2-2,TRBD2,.,TGCGCCAGCAGCTGGACTCGCGGGGGGAACACCGGGGAGCTGTTTTTT,CASSWTRGGNTGELFF
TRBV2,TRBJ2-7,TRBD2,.,TGTGCCAGCAGTGAGTTAACGATCGGGGGGACCTACGAGCAGTACTTC,CASSELTIGGTYEQYF
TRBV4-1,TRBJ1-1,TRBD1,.,TGCGCCAGCAGCCAGACAGGGTATGGGGTGGAGACGAACACTGAAGCTTTCTTT,CASSQTGYGVETNTEAFF
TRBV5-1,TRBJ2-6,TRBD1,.,TGCGCCAGCAGCCCCTCAACAGGGGCGGGGGCCAACGTCCTGACTTTC,CASSPSTGAGANVLTF
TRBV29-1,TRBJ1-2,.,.,TGCAGCGTTGGGAGTCAGCTAAACTATGGCTACACCTTC,CSVGSQLNYGYTF
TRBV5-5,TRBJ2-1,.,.,TGTGCCAGCAGCCCTAGGTTAAATGAGCAGTTCTTC,CASSPRLNEQFF
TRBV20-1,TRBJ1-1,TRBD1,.,TGCAGTGCTAGAGACAGGGGGTCAGCTTTCTTT,CSARDRGSAFF
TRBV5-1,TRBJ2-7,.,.,TGCGCCAGCAGCTTGGGGTACGAGCAGTACTTC,CASSLGYEQYF
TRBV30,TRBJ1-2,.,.,TGTGCCTGGAAAAGTCCGTGGGACCATTCTCCTAACTATGGCTACACCTTC,CAWKSPWDHSPNYGYTF
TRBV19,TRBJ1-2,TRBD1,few,TGTGCCAGTAACTCGGGGGACAGGGAGGGAAATGGCTACACCTTC,CASNSGDREGNGYTF
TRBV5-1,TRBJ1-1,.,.,TGCGCCAGCGGACGAGACACCCTGAACACTGAAGCTTTCTTT,CASGRDTLNTEAFF
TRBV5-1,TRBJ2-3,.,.,TGCGCCAGCAGCTCGACAGGAGATAGCACAGATACGCAGTATTTT,CASSSTGDSTDTQYF
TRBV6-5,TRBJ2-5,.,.,TGTGCCAGCAGTTACTCGGACGCGGGGAAGACCCAGTACTTC,CASSYSDAGKTQYF
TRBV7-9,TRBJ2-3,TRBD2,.,TGTGCCAGCAGCACCGGCGGAGCGGGGGGGCATGATACGCAGTATTTT,CASSTGGAGGHDTQYF
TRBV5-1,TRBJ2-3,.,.,TGCGCCAGCAGCTTGCATCAAGCACGAACAGATACGCAGTATTTT,CASSLHQARTDTQYF
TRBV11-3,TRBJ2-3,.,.,TGTGCCAGCAGCCCCGGGACCCCTAGCACAGATACGCAGTATTTT,CASSPGTPSTDTQYF
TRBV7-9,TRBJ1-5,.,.,TGTGCCAGCAGCTACGGAGAGTTTGGTGGACAGAGCAATCAGCCCCAGCATTTT,CASSYGEFGGQSNQPQHF
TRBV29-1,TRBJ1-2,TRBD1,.,TGCAGCGTTGGAACAGGGGGCACAGCTAACTATGGCTACACCTTC,CSVGTGGTANYGYTF
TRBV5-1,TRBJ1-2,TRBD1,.,TGCGCCAGCAGCGCAAACAGGGGAAATAACTATGGCTACACCTTC,CASSANRGNNYGYTF
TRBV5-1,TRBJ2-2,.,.,TGCGCCAGCAGCTTAGGGAGGGGGACCACCGGGGAGCTGTTTTTT,CASSLGRGTTGELFF
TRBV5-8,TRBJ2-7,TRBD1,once,TGTGCCAGCAGCTCGGGACAGGGTTTCTACGAGCAGTACTTC,CASSSGQGFYEQYF
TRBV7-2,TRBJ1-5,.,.,TGTGCCAGCAGCTTAGCGGGTTGGGGGAGCGGCCAGCCCCAGCATTTT,CASSLAGWGSGQPQHF
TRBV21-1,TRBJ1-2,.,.,TGTGCCAGCAGCGTGCTACCAGCTAGCGCCCCAAAAGGAGCTAACTATGGCTACACCTTC,CASSVLPASAPKGANYGYTF
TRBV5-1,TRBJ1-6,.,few,TGCGCCAGCAGCTTGGAGGGCGCTCCGTCACCCCTCCACTTT,CASSLEGAPSPLHF
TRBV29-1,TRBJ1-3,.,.,TGCAGCGTTGAGGAGGAGAACACCATATATTTT,CSVEEENTIYF
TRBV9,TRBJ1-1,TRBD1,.,TGTGCCAGCAGCGTAGTGGCAGGGGGTTACACTGAAGCTTTCTTT,CASSVVAGGYTEAFF
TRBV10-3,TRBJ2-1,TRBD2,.,TGTGCCATCAGTGTGAGGCTAGCGGGGGTCTACAATGAGCAGTTCTTC,CAISVRLAGVYNEQFF
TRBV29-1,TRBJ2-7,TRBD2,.,TGCAGCGTTGGCGGGTATCGGACTGGCGGGGGGTCCTCCCTCGGCGAGCAGTACTTC,CSVGGYRTGGGSSLGEQYF
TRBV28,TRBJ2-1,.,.,TGTGCCAGCAGTCCCCTAGGACAAGGGAGCTACAATGAGCAGTTCTTC,CASSPLGQGSYNEQFF
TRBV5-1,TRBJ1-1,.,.,TGCGCCAGCAGCGTACGACAGCTAAACACTGAAGCTTTCTTT,CASSVRQLNTEAFF
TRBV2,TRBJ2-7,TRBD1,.,TGTGCCAGCAGTTTGGGGACAGGGGCCTACGAGCAGTACTTC,CASSLGTGAYEQYF
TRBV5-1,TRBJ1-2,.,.,TGCGCCAGCAGCGAAACAGGGCACTATGGCTACACCTTC,CASSETGHYGYTF
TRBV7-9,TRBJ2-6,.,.,TGTGCCAGCAGCTCTCAGGGAGCCTCTGGGGCCAACGTCCTGACTTTC,CASSSQGASGANVLTF
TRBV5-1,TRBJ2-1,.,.,TGCGCCAGCACCCCGACAGGGAGGTCAGTCAATGAGCAGTTCTTC,CASTPTGRSVNEQFF
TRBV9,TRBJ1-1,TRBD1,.,TGTGCCAGCAGCGTATTGGGAAGGGACAGGGGGTCAAACACTGAAGCTTTCTTT,CASSVLGRDRGSNTEAFF
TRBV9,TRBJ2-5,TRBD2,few,TGTGCCAGCAGCGGCGGGACTAGTGGGGAGACCCAGTACTTC,CASSGGTSGETQYF
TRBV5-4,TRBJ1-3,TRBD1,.,TGTGCCAGCAGCTTGGGGACAGGGGGCGTTAGGAACACCATATATTTT,CASSLGTGGVRNTIYF